The source of this TCR beta chain is a study of T-cell memory formation after mild COVID-19. Concerning this clonotype itself: Antigen: not known. At one end, the junction sequence differs from germline, possibly due to a read error.

This CDR3 is 14 amino acids long. The V gene's germline CDR1 is MNHNY and CDR2 SVGAGI (reference sequence). Each CDR3 protein gets one entry after TCRdb re-called the 5' RACE reads with MiXCR. The sample lists fewer than 200,000 distinct CDR3 sequences, over 10% occurring once. Study-wide results and limits: Contracting clones localized mainly to CM and EM when CD4+ and mainly to EMRA when CD8+. Clonal second-wave expansions that peaked on day 37 had unconfirmed SARS-CoV-2 specificity. Memory sampled before infection contained some responding clones, suggesting cross-reactive memory joined. Day 15 to 85 contracting clones showed balanced CD4/CD8; day 15 to 37 expanders favored CD4+.

The chain combines TRBV6-6 with TRBJ2-1; 12 bases agree with TRBD2. This clonotype was obtained from a man aged 18-30 years who had mild COVID-19 (a few samples of this study predate the infection). Cell type and time point are not known. The material sequenced was PBMCs or a T cell subset sorted from them (not recorded which). The CDR3 nucleotides are TGTGCCAGCAGTTACACATCACTAGCGGGGGGCTACGCCTTC. It codes for CASSYTSLAGGYAF.